Listed below are T cell receptor beta chains from one sample, sequenced in a study of T cell repertoires in cytomegalovirus infection. TCRdb re-called the reads with MiXCR, one entry per CDR3 protein. The table has about 180,000 distinct CDR3 sequences, roughly 14% seen once. Source material: PBMCs. The receptors come from a human donor in good health (CMV status not recorded). Some clones in this sample may be carry-over from other donors' samples. Each CDR3 is given with its conserved first and last residue. A row's size may be missing; if present it is once, few, many or a size class.

TRBJ1-5 | TRBV7-2 | few | CASSSRFSNQPQHF
TRBJ2-7 | TRBV10-3 | NA | CAISEISDAYEQYF
TRBJ2-5 | TRBV19 | few | CASARDQRKETQYF
TRBJ2-7 | TRBV6-2/TRBV6-3 | NA | CASEKAGVHEQYF
TRBJ2-5 | TRBV12-3/TRBV12-4 | many | CASSLADRVEETQYF
TRBJ2-7 | TRBV7-2 | many | CASSLARRATYEQYF
TRBJ2-1 | TRBV30 | many | CAWSVLELLDNEQFF
TRBJ1-2 | TRBV5-8 | few | CASSSWDRGQNGYTF
TRBJ2-3 | TRBV7-9 | many | CASSPWTAGGADTQYF
TRBJ2-5 | TRBV7-2 | many | CASGGGRASETQYF
TRBJ1-1 | TRBV18 | NA | CASSPAGQVTEAFF
TRBJ1-5 | TRBV28 | many | CASSSDRFNQPQHF
TRBJ2-1 | TRBV7-9 | NA | CASSRTGGTSYNEQFF
TRBJ2-7 | TRBV7-2 | many | CASSSSGTGLSYEQYF
TRBJ2-2 | TRBV5-5 | NA | CASSSGTSNTGELFF
TRBJ2-7 | TRBV20-1 | NA | CSATGLAVGEQYF
TRBJ2-3 | TRBV3-1 | NA | CASSPRRRTDTQYF
TRBJ2-7 | TRBV7-2 | many | CASSVGSGPYEQYF
TRBJ1-3 | TRBV7-8 | many | CASSLKSSGNTIYF
TRBJ2-3 | TRBV6-2/TRBV6-3 | few | CASTYGGGASTDTQYF
TRBJ2-1 | TRBV7-8 | few | CASSRRDSSNEQFF
TRBJ2-7 | TRBV20-1 | few | CSASHLSGSQAEQYF
TRBJ1-4 | TRBV7-8 | NA | CASSSTLEKLFF
TRBJ1-2 | TRBV7-9 | many | CASSTFRDRDPAGYTF
TRBJ1-1 | TRBV7-8 | many | CASSLTGTGVFEAFF
TRBJ2-1 | TRBV5-1 | NA | CASSLEPPGGYNEQFF
TRBJ2-3 | TRBV14 | NA | CASSQGDVTSGGGLQDTQYF
TRBJ2-6 | TRBV7-9 | many | CASSSPTALVLSGANVLTF
TRBJ1-5 | TRBV28 | many | CAIQDSLYQPQHF
TRBJ1-4 | TRBV7-6 | many | CASSLDQVAANEKLFF
TRBJ2-2 | TRBV27 | NA | CASTGTANTGELFF
TRBJ1-4 | TRBV4-3 | NA | CASSSTGRGSGEKLFF
TRBJ2-7 | TRBV7-8 | many | CASSRRGLSYEQYF
TRBJ2-1 | TRBV7-3 | NA | CASSLTGNYNEQFF
TRBJ1-1 | TRBV5-6 | NA | CASSLATWGTEAFF
TRBJ2-1 | TRBV7-6 | many | CASSLAGGYEQFF
TRBJ2-2 | TRBV4-2 | NA | CASSQGKNTGELFF
TRBJ1-6 | TRBV12-3/TRBV12-4 | NA | CATQAGFDYNSPLHF
TRBJ2-6 | TRBV7-8 | many | CASSPQLIANF
TRBJ2-1 | TRBV7-9 | NA | CASSLGFQYNEQFF
TRBJ2-1 | TRBV7-2 | many | CASSPGQGSYNEQFF
TRBJ1-5 | TRBV6-5 | many | CASSLDSGNQPQHF
TRBJ1-5 | TRBV7-3 | many | CASSWDPNQPQHF
TRBJ2-5 | TRBV7-9 | few | CASSSRSRGRGFQETQYF
TRBJ2-7 | TRBV2 | few | CASSEDRVSYEQYF
TRBJ2-1 | TRBV10-3 | few | CAILGTGLAGREQFF
TRBJ1-4 | TRBV11-2 | many | CASKKSRIAGLWANEKLFF
TRBJ2-7 | TRBV2 | few | CATRGNSASYEQYF
TRBJ1-2 | TRBV19 | NA | CASSIAGNGYTF
TRBJ2-7 | TRBV12-3/TRBV12-4 | many | CASKALQGEQYF
TRBJ1-1 | TRBV7-9 | few | CASQAAAEAFF
TRBJ2-2 | TRBV7-6 | many | CASSAGRGELFF
TRBJ1-6 | TRBV5-1 | many | CASSLAGSSYNSPLHF
TRBJ2-7 | TRBV10-3 | NA | CAISVGVSYEQYF